Listed below are T cell receptor beta chains from one sample, sequenced in a study of radiation and T cells in renal cell carcinoma. Libraries were prepared by immunoSEQ multiplex PCR; TCRdb keeps only in-frame clonotypes and omits some of them. The top ten hold about an eighth of the sample, which has 160,000 or so clones, roughly 86% seen once. The source was blood, collected from a patient whose treatment included radiotherapy and nephrectomy. The receptor source for this set is a woman between 45 and 60 years old with renal cell carcinoma. The CDR3 runs from the conserved cysteine through the conserved F or W. A D gene is named only where the DNA matches it firmly. Clone size is given for some rows only: seen once, a few or many times, or a class if the clone is expanded.

j_call v_call d_call clone_size cdr3_aa cdr3_nt
TRBJ2-3 TRBV19 . . CASSLDLSTDTQYF TGTGCCAGTAGCCTGGACTTGAGCACAGATACGCAGTATTTT
TRBJ1-1 TRBV6-1 . . CASSGIANTEAFF TGTGCCAGCAGTGGTATCGCGAACACTGAAGCTTTCTTT
TRBJ2-5 TRBV10-1 TRBD1 . CASSEKGAHQETQYF TGCGCCAGCAGTGAGAAGGGGGCACACCAAGAGACCCAGTACTTC
TRBJ1-1 TRBV6-6 TRBD1 . CASSYGQGLNTEAFF TGTGCCAGCAGTTACGGACAGGGATTGAACACTGAAGCTTTCTTT
TRBJ1-2 TRBV6-5 . . CASRNQGIGGYTF TGTGCCAGCAGAAATCAGGGCATTGGTGGCTACACCTTC
TRBJ2-3 TRBV5-5 TRBD2 . CASSPRLAANTDTQYF TGTGCCAGCAGCCCCAGACTAGCGGCAAACACAGATACGCAGTATTTT
TRBJ2-7 TRBV7-8 TRBD1 . CASSSDRVYEQYF TGTGCCAGCAGCTCCGACAGGGTCTACGAGCAGTACTTC
TRBJ2-1 TRBV10-3 . . CAIQGPTTDNEQFF TGTGCCATCCAGGGCCCAACCACCGACAATGAGCAGTTCTTC
TRBJ1-4 TRBV5-1 TRBD1 . CASSPTGVRSEKLFF TGCGCCAGCAGCCCGACAGGGGTTAGAAGTGAAAAACTGTTTTTT
TRBJ2-7 TRBV5-4 . . CASSHGPDDNEQYF TGTGCCAGCAGCCACGGGCCGGACGACAACGAGCAGTACTTC
TRBJ2-1 TRBV10-2 TRBD1 once CASSGTGPSSYNEQFF TGCGCCAGCAGTGGGACAGGCCCGAGCTCCTACAATGAGCAGTTCTTC
TRBJ2-2 TRBV7-7 TRBD1 . CASSRGVTGGNTGELFF TGTGCTAGCAGTCGAGGGGTTACAGGGGGCAACACCGGGGAGCTGTTTTTT
TRBJ1-3 TRBV5-1 TRBD1 . CASSPGTGGGNTIYF TGCGCCAGCAGCCCGGGGACAGGGGGAGGAAACACCATATATTTT
TRBJ2-5 TRBV15 . . CATSREGSGTQETQYF TGTGCCACCAGCAGAGAGGGCTCAGGAACACAAGAGACCCAGTACTTC
TRBJ1-1 TRBV18 TRBD1 . CASSLRDRWELGTEAFF TGTGCCAGCTCACTTCGGGACAGGTGGGAATTGGGGACTGAAGCTTTCTTT
TRBJ1-4 TRBV2 . . CASSVKQAGGEKLFF TGTGCCAGCAGTGTTAAACAGGCCGGTGGGGAAAAACTGTTTTTT
TRBJ1-5 TRBV6-5 TRBD1 . CASSSDRSNQPQHF TGTGCCAGCAGTTCGGACAGGAGCAATCAGCCCCAGCATTTT
TRBJ2-7 TRBV4-2 . . CASSQGLREAYEQYF TGTGCCAGCAGCCAGGGCCTCAGGGAGGCCTACGAGCAGTACTTC
TRBJ2-7 TRBV7-2 . . CASSLYRQTPYEQYF TGTGCCAGCAGCTTATATCGACAAACCCCCTACGAGCAGTACTTC
TRBJ2-7 TRBV19 TRBD1 . CASSMGWQGDEQYF TGTGCCAGTAGTATGGGTTGGCAGGGGGACGAGCAGTACTTC
TRBJ2-1 TRBV9 TRBD1 . CASSVGGTGDYEQFF TGTGCCAGCAGCGTAGGGGGGACAGGGGACTATGAGCAGTTCTTC
TRBJ2-7 TRBV19 TRBD1 . CASSLGQSYEQYF TGTGCCAGTAGCTTGGGACAGTCCTACGAGCAGTACTTC
TRBJ2-1 TRBV14 . . CASSQDPRTAYNEQFF TGTGCCAGCAGCCAAGATCCTCGGACTGCCTACAATGAGCAGTTCTTC
TRBJ2-1 TRBV6-6 . . CASSYGDSGGEQFF TGTGCCAGCAGTTACGGGGACTCCGGCGGGGAGCAGTTCTTC
TRBJ2-7 TRBV14 TRBD1 . CASSPEDRGHEQYF TGTGCCAGCAGCCCCGAGGACAGGGGCCACGAGCAGTACTTC
TRBJ1-6 TRBV25-1 . . CASSPEYYNSPLHF TGTGCCAGCAGTCCAGAATACTATAATTCACCCCTCCACTTT
TRBJ2-3 TRBV7-8 . . CASSLGPVTDTQYF TGTGCCAGCAGCTTAGGACCAGTTACAGATACGCAGTATTTT
TRBJ1-2 TRBV6-4 TRBD1 . CASMGQGPGYTF TGTGCCAGCATGGGACAGGGCCCCGGCTACACCTTC
TRBJ1-4 TRBV28 . . CASSEGGAEKLFF TGTGCCAGCAGTGAGGGGGGGGCGGAAAAACTGTTTTTT